This TCR beta chain originates from a study of blood T cell repertoires in COVID-19. Study summary: COVID-19 samples collected from the United States, Italy and Spain covered acute and convalescent phases.

Germline assignment: CDR1 LNHDA and CDR2 SQIVND (reference sequence). This CDR3 comprises 12 residues. With 6 bases removed from V and 4 bases from J, the gap between germline ends came to 9 bases. The protocol was immunoSEQ multiplex PCR, while the TCRdb copy is restricted to in-frame clones and leaves out a portion. This table holds about 130,000 clones, roughly 89% found once. The source of this sequence is a man between 60 and 75 years old with COVID-19, enrolled during active disease. Material for sequencing was peripheral blood. The chain uses TRBV19 and TRBJ1-2, with D uncertain. CDR3 DNA: TGTGCCAGTAGGGGAACTAGCTATGGCTACACCTTC. Translated, it gives CASRGTSYGYTF.